This TCR beta chain was sequenced for a study of cytotoxic CD8 clonotypes in ibrutinib-treated CLL. For the study at large: Response samples were obtained once patients had received a median 12 months of treatment, range 6 to 36.

Germline CDR1 and CDR2: SGDLS and YYNGEE. The CDR3 runs 13 residues. V lost 3 bases to trimming and J lost 5 bases, with 10 bases between them. As for this clone: Its specificity is not known.

General observations from the study: For progressing versus sustained-remission patients, sampling times were not the same.

Sequencing sought depths of 1 in 200,000 to 1 in 1 million T cells. The assay was immunoSEQ multiplex PCR, and TCRdb's table has in-frame clones only and misses some. This table has some 150,000 clones, roughly 80% appearing once. This sequence joins TRBV9 and TRBJ2-3; D is undetermined. The sample here was PBMCs, taken after 12 months of ibrutinib treatment. This TCR was sampled from a human donor with chronic lymphocytic leukemia. CDR3 in DNA: TGTGCCAGCAGCGAGTGGAGTGGAGATACGCAGTATTTT. This sequence encodes CASSEWSGDTQYF.